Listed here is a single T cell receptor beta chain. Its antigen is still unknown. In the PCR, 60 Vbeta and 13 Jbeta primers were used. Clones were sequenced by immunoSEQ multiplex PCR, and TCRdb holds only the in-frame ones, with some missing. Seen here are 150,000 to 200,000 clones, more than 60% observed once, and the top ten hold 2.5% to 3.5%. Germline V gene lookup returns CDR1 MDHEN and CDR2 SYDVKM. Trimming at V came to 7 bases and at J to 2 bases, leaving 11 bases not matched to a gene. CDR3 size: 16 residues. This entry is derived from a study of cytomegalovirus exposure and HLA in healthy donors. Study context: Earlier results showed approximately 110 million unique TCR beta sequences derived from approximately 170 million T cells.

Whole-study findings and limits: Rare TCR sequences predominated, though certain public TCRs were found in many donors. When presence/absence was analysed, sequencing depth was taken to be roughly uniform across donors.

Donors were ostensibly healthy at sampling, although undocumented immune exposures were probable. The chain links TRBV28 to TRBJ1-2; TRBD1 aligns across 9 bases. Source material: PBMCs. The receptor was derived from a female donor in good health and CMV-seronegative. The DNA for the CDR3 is TGTGCCAGCAATCCGGGACAGGGCTCCCTCAACTATGGCTACACCTTC. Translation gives CASNPGQGSLNYGYTF.